The rows below give T cell receptor beta chains drawn from one sample of a study of T cell changes during pregnancy in multiple sclerosis. Assay: immunoSEQ multiplex PCR; the TCRdb copy retains only in-frame clones and omits some. Among 76,000 or so clones listed, 93% were seen once. The material was peripheral blood, obtained in the second trimester of pregnancy. The receptors shown here come from a female donor in good health, enrolled as a control in a pregnancy study. Both conserved end residues are part of each CDR3. D genes are given only for firm matches. Only part of the rows carry a size: once, few, many, or a class if the clone is expanded.

d_gene: TRBD2; j_gene: TRBJ2-3; v_gene: TRBV5-1; abundance: -; CDR3aa: CASSLGSGGGYSTDTQYF; CDR3nt: TGCGCCAGCAGCTTGGGTAGCGGGGGGGGATATAGCACAGATACGCAGTATTTT
d_gene: TRBD1; j_gene: TRBJ1-5; v_gene: TRBV6-5; abundance: -; CDR3aa: CASSYHRGQNQPQHF; CDR3nt: TGTGCCAGCAGTTACCACAGGGGGCAAAATCAGCCCCAGCATTTT
d_gene: -; j_gene: TRBJ2-2; v_gene: TRBV19; abundance: -; CDR3aa: CASRATPEGGELFF; CDR3nt: TGTGCCAGTAGAGCCACGCCGGAGGGCGGGGAGCTGTTTTTT
d_gene: -; j_gene: TRBJ2-5; v_gene: TRBV5-4; abundance: -; CDR3aa: CASKRRAGGEVGTQYF; CDR3nt: TGTGCCAGCAAAAGACGAGCGGGCGGGGAGGTTGGGACCCAGTACTTC
d_gene: TRBD2; j_gene: TRBJ2-1; v_gene: TRBV5-1; abundance: once; CDR3aa: CASSLTGLAGFYNEQFF; CDR3nt: TGCGCCAGCAGCTTAACAGGACTAGCGGGTTTCTACAATGAGCAGTTCTTC
d_gene: -; j_gene: TRBJ2-7; v_gene: TRBV7-2; abundance: -; CDR3aa: CASSLPLSSYEQYF; CDR3nt: TGTGCCAGCAGCCTCCCTCTAAGCTCCTACGAGCAGTACTTC
d_gene: -; j_gene: TRBJ1-5; v_gene: TRBV19; abundance: -; CDR3aa: CASSILVVNARSQPQHF; CDR3nt: TGTGCCAGTAGTATATTGGTTGTAAATGCTCGGAGTCAGCCCCAGCATTTT
d_gene: -; j_gene: TRBJ2-1; v_gene: TRBV6-5; abundance: -; CDR3aa: CASSYDGGSYNEQFF; CDR3nt: TGTGCCAGCAGTTACGACGGGGGCTCCTACAATGAGCAGTTCTTC
d_gene: -; j_gene: TRBJ1-6; v_gene: TRBV7-2; abundance: -; CDR3aa: CASSLRGFNSPLHF; CDR3nt: TGTGCCAGCAGCTTACGGGGGTTTAATTCACCCCTCCACTTT
d_gene: TRBD1; j_gene: TRBJ2-3; v_gene: TRBV4-1; abundance: -; CDR3aa: CASGLGTGGDTQYF; CDR3nt: TGCGCCAGCGGACTCGGGACAGGGGGAGATACGCAGTATTTT
d_gene: TRBD1; j_gene: TRBJ1-1; v_gene: TRBV19; abundance: -; CDR3aa: CASRTGDTEAFF; CDR3nt: TGTGCCAGTAGGACAGGGGACACTGAAGCTTTCTTT
d_gene: TRBD1; j_gene: TRBJ2-7; v_gene: TRBV28; abundance: -; CDR3aa: CASSQPGQGLGEQYF; CDR3nt: TGTGCCAGCAGCCAGCCGGGACAGGGGCTTGGCGAGCAGTACTTC
d_gene: TRBD1; j_gene: TRBJ1-1; v_gene: TRBV7-2; abundance: -; CDR3aa: CASSLYRGGIANTEAFF; CDR3nt: TGTGCCAGCAGCTTATACAGGGGGGGAATTGCGAACACTGAAGCTTTCTTT
d_gene: TRBD1; j_gene: TRBJ1-1; v_gene: TRBV5-4; abundance: -; CDR3aa: CASSLRIGQGIPEAFF; CDR3nt: TGTGCCAGCAGCTTAAGAATAGGACAGGGAATACCTGAAGCTTTCTTT
d_gene: -; j_gene: TRBJ1-5; v_gene: TRBV7-3; abundance: -; CDR3aa: CASSPSGAEQPQHF; CDR3nt: TGTGCCAGCAGCCCATCAGGGGCAGAGCAGCCCCAGCATTTT